This T cell receptor (beta chain) emerged from a study of blood T cell repertoires in COVID-19 (dated by TCRdb to about 2020). About the full investigation: Samples covering the acute and convalescent phases of COVID-19 were provided by collaborators in the United States, Italy and Spain. The dataset comprised deeply sampled blood TCRbeta repertoires from subjects exposed to, actively infected with, or recovered from COVID-19. Samples were obtained from the ongoing ImmuneRACE study (first 160 participants) and from 1,000 to 1,500 subjects provided by 6 global collaborators. The prospective study material was composed of cDNA or gDNA derived from T cells, B-cell-depleted T cells, or PBMCs. Sample metadata almost always included a de-identified subject ID, COVID-19 status, age in years and sex. A freely available public database, intended as a resource for researchers studying the immune response to SARS-CoV-2, is where the repertoires were released. HLA class I and class II types, where available, came from metadata supplied by the sample provider rather than from assay-based typing. The study at large found these results: Clinical and demographic metadata were provided uncurated, with the amount varying by source and participant.

The CDR3 starts with the cysteine, ends with the phenylalanine, and has 17 residues. Only the CDR3 part of the read is kept: 51 bases, read in frame from the first base. V is pruned by 4 bases and J by 4 bases, leaving 12 bases of the junction without a gene match. According to the germline V gene, CDR1 reads MDHEN and CDR2 reads SYDVKM. Worth noting for this clone: It lacks a known antigen. It has no much larger one-base neighbor in the sample; base qualities were not kept.

TCRbeta CDR3 regions were amplified from genomic DNA by means of the immunoSEQ Assay, a bias-controlled multiplex PCR. The study's processing was this. Within the assay, amplification of reference gene primers was used to estimate how many nucleated cells each sample contained. Sequence reads were collapsed and filtered to measure the absolute abundance of every unique TCRbeta CDR3 rearrangement. For each sample, productive Simpson clonality was calculated by taking the square root of Simpson's diversity index across productive rearrangements. TCRdb re-hosts the immuneACCESS table, in-frame sequences only. Its copies lack some clones; in the studies checked, an unresolved V gene accounts for under half of them, and the cause for the rest is not known. That table supplies the V and J calls and clone size; D and trimming were determined from the DNA. The sample table records about 68,000 clones; 70% to 90% of these occur just once. The top ten constitute more than 3% of the sample.

One collaborating source in Seattle enrolled patients while the patients were actively infected and followed the patients over time throughout the course of disease. Whole blood was collected in K2EDTA tubes by collaborating institutions according to the institutions' own protocols. Collaborator samples were shipped for TCRbeta analysis as frozen whole blood, isolated PBMCs, or DNA extracted from either sample type. The chain employs TRBV28 and TRBJ1-2; 10 central bases correspond to TRBD1. The source of this sequence is a woman in her fifties or sixties with COVID-19, enrolled during active disease. The specimen was peripheral blood. CDR3 protein: CASSSPGQGPTGYGYTF. The DNA sequence reads TGTGCCAGCAGTTCCCCGGGACAGGGGCCGACCGGCTATGGCTACACCTTC.